These T cell receptor beta chains were read from a single sample in a study of regulatory T cells in long-lasting Graves disease. TCRdb called the multiplex PCR reads again in MiXCR, with one record for every CDR3 protein. The sample lists 400,000 to 500,000 distinct CDR3 sequences; approximately 15% were seen once. The same sample was also used in a study of T cells in Graves' hyperthyroidism and ophthalmopathy.

The starting material was peripheral blood mononuclear cells (PBMCs), obtained at new diagnosis, from a patient treated with antithyroid drugs. The receptors were sampled from a woman under 40 with Graves disease. Both conserved end residues are trimmed from each CDR3. Fields, in order: J gene, V gene, clone size, CDR3 protein. Part of the rows lack a size; the others show once, few, many or a class for expanded clones.

TRBJ2-6 TRBV13 - ASSTLAGRTTSGANVLT
TRBJ2-3 TRBV10-3 few AISESRTSGRAGGDTQY
TRBJ2-3 TRBV30 many AWSGVRADTQY
TRBJ2-4 TRBV7-9 many ASSTSGVLDIQY
TRBJ2-5 TRBV12-3/TRBV12-4 many ASRYQRGVGY
TRBJ2-1 TRBV20-1 many SAPATSGEHNEQF
TRBJ2-2 TRBV29-1 - SVGLRPGELF
TRBJ2-1 TRBV15 many ATSVGNSGVGNEQF
TRBJ2-1 TRBV6-9 - ASSSRTSGRVEQF
TRBJ2-5 TRBV19 - ASSIAGETQY
TRBJ2-7 TRBV20-1 - SATTTRSGYEQY
TRBJ2-1 TRBV18 many ASSQSSGGYNEQF
TRBJ2-3 TRBV6-2/TRBV6-3 many ASSYSMASKDTQY
TRBJ2-1 TRBV29-1 many SGVQGHEQF
TRBJ1-3 TRBV6-1 - ASSLRRNSGNTIY
TRBJ2-3 TRBV27 many ASSAAGLMLTDTQY
TRBJ2-7 TRBV14 many ASSQGQVGSYEQY
TRBJ2-4 TRBV20-1 - SAIRLGGAKNIQY
TRBJ1-1 TRBV14 - ASSQGQGFTEAF
TRBJ1-1 TRBV7-9 many ATSGMNTEAF
TRBJ1-3 TRBV6-9 many ASSYGDRTGNTIY
TRBJ1-1 TRBV3-1 many ASSQRGQNTEAF
TRBJ1-1 TRBV6-1 many ASSEGAGDTEAF
TRBJ1-2 TRBV2 many ASSEAMGDGYT
TRBJ2-7 TRBV2 few ASSEGSGRNGGYEQY
TRBJ2-2 TRBV6-2/TRBV6-3 once ASRHVNSGTGELF
TRBJ2-1 TRBV10-2 many ASSVAGGGSYNEQF
TRBJ1-2 TRBV5-1 - ASSLLTDRPYGYT
TRBJ2-4 TRBV13 few ASSLSSGKNIQY
TRBJ2-3 TRBV20-1 many SATSSGFSPNTQY
TRBJ2-1 TRBV12-3/TRBV12-4 many ASSLRLRSDGNEQF
TRBJ2-1 TRBV30 many AWSLFGTNYNEQF
TRBJ2-1 TRBV6-1 - ASSEASRYNEQF
TRBJ2-7 TRBV20-1 many SAPTSGSSYEQY
TRBJ2-1 TRBV7-6 - ASSLTGLLAGGPPSNEQF
TRBJ2-2 TRBV7-2 - ASSTTGQGTGELF
TRBJ1-2 TRBV11-2 many ASSFRQGRTYGYT
TRBJ1-1 TRBV20-1 many SASRIQGATEAF
TRBJ2-1 TRBV5-1 many ASSLVASGHNEQF
TRBJ2-7 TRBV29-1 - SVRGGLGGSASYEQY
TRBJ1-4 TRBV5-6 - ASSLVGVRPEKLF
TRBJ2-7 TRBV5-1 many ASSIGDSYEQY
TRBJ2-7 TRBV20-1 - SARALAGYSYEQY
TRBJ2-1 TRBV2 many ASKSASREQF
TRBJ1-2 TRBV15 many ATRGPSGYGYT
TRBJ1-5 TRBV14 - ASSPDFSQPQH
TRBJ2-5 TRBV29-1 many SVPIAGAGETQY
TRBJ1-1 TRBV9 - ASSVDEGFTEAF
TRBJ1-3 TRBV28 many ASSAGGWSGNTIY
TRBJ2-3 TRBV12-3/TRBV12-4 many ASSLSARGLDKDTQY
TRBJ1-6 TRBV20-1 few SASARQGHNSPLH
TRBJ1-1 TRBV5-1 many ASSDGTGRRNTEAF
TRBJ1-4 TRBV7-8 - ASSLTPGRTGGRGTNEKLF
TRBJ2-7 TRBV7-2 few ASGRDPNYEQY
TRBJ1-4 TRBV19 many ASSIKQGEGELF
TRBJ2-3 TRBV2 - ASSEAPTFGTQY
TRBJ1-5 TRBV20-1 many SAKQGTDNQPQH